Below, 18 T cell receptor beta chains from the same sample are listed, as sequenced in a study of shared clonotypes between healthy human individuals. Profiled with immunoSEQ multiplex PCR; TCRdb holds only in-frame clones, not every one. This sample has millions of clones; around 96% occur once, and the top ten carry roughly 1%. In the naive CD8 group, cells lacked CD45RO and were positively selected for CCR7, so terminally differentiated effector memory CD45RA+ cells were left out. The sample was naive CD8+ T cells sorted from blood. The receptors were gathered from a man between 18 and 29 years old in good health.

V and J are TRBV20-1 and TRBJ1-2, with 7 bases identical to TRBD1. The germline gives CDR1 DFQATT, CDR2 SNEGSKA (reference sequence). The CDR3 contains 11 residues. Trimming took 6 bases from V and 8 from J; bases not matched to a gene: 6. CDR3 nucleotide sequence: TGCAGTGCCCAAGAAGGGGGCGGCTACACCTTC. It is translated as CSAQEGGGYTF.

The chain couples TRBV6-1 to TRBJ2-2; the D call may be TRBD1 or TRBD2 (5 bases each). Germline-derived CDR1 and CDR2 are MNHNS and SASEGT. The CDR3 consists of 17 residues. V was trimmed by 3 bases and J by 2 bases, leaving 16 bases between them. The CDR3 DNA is TGTGCCAGCAGTGAGGGACCGGCGGGCCTTAACACCGGGGAGCTGTTTTTT. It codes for CASSEGPAGLNTGELFF.

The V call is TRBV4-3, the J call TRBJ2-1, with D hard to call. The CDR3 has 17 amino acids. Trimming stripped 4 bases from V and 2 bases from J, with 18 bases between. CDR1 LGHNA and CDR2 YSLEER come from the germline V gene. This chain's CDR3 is CASSPKRGVTPYNEQFF. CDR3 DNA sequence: TGCGCCAGCAGCCCCAAAAGAGGAGTAACTCCCTACAATGAGCAGTTCTTC.

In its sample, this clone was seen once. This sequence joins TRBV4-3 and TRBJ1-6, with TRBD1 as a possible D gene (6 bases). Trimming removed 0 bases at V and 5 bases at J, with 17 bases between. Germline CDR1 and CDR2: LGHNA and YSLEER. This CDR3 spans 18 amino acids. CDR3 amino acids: CASSQDKGGPVDNSPLHF. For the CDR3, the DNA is TGCGCCAGCAGCCAAGATAAGGGGGGCCCCGTAGATAATTCACCCCTCCACTTT.

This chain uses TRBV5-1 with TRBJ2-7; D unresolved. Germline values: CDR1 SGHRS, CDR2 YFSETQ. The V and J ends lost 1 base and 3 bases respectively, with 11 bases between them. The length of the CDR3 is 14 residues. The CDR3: CASSLNRESYEQYF. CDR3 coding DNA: TGCGCCAGCAGCTTGAATAGGGAAAGCTACGAGCAGTACTTC.

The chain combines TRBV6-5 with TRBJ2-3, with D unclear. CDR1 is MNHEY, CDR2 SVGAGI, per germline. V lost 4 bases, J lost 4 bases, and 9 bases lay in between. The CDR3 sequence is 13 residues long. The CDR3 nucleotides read TGTGCCAGCAGTTCCTACCCGGCAGATACGCAGTATTTT. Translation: CASSSYPADTQYF.

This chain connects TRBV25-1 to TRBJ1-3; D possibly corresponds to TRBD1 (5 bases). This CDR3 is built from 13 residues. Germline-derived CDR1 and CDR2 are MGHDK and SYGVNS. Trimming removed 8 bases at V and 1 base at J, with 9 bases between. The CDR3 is CASDGGSGNTIYF. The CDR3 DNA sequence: TGTGCCAGCGACGGGGGATCTGGAAACACCATATATTTT.

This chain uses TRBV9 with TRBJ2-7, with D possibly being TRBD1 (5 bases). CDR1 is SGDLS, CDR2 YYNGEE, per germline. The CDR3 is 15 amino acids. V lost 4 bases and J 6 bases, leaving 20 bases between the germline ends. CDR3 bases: TGTGCCAGCAGCCCACAGGACGCTTGGGTGGGCGAGCAGTACTTC. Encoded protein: CASSPQDAWVGEQYF.

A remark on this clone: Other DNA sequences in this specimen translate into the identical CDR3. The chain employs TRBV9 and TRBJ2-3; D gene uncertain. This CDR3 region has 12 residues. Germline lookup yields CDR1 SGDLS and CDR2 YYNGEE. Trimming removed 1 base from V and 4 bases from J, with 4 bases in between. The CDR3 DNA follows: TGTGCCAGCAGCGTAAGTCCAGATACGCAGTATTTT. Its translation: CASSVSPDTQYF.

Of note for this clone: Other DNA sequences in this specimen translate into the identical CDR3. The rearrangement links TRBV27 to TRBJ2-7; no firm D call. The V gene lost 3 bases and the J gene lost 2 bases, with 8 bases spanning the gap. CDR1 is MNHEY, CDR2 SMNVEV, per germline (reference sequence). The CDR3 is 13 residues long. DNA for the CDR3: TGTGCCAGCAGTTTTCGGCTTACCTACGAGCAGTACTTC. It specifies CASSFRLTYEQYF.

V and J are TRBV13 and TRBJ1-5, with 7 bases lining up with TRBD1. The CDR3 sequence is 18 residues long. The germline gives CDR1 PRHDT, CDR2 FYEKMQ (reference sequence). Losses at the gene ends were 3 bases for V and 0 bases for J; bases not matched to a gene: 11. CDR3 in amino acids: CASSFSRQGFYSNQPQHF. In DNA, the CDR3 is TGTGCCAGCAGCTTTTCCAGACAGGGATTCTATAGCAATCAGCCCCAGCATTTT. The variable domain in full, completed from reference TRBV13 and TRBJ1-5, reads AAGVIQSPRHLIKEKRETATLKCYPIPRHDTVYWYQQGPGQDPQFLISFYEKMQSDKGSIPDRFSAQQFSDYHSELNMSSLELGDSALYFCASSFSRQGFYSNQPQHFGDGTRLSIL.

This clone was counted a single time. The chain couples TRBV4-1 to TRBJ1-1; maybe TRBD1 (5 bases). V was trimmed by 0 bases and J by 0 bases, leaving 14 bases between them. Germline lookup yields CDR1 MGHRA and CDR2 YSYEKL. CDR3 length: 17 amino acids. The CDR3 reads CASSQDWAGTMNTEAFF. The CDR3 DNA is TGCGCCAGCAGCCAAGATTGGGCAGGGACCATGAACACTGAAGCTTTCTTT.

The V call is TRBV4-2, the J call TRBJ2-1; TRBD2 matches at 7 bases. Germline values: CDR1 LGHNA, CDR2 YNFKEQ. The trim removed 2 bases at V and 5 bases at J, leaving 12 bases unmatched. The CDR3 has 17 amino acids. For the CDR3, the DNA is TGTGCCAGCAGCCAATCGCTTGGGGAGGGAAGGGACAATGAGCAGTTCTTC. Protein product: CASSQSLGEGRDNEQFF.

As DNA, the CDR3 is TGTGCCAGCACCGAAGGACAGGGGAGCTCACCCCTCCACTTT. It codes for CASTEGQGSSPLHF. V usage is TRBV2 and J usage is TRBJ1-6, with 9 nucleotides matching TRBD1. The J segment lost 10 bases and the V segment lost 7 bases, leaving 8 bases of the junction unmatched. CDR1 SNHLY and CDR2 FYNNEI come from the germline V gene. The CDR3 contains 14 residues.

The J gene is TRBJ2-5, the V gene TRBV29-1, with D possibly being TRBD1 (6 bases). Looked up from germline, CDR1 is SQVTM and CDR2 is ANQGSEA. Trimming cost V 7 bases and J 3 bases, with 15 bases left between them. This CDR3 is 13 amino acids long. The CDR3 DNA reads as TGCAGCGCCGCTACAGGGTCGGAAGAGACCCAGTACTTC. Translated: CSAATGSEETQYF.

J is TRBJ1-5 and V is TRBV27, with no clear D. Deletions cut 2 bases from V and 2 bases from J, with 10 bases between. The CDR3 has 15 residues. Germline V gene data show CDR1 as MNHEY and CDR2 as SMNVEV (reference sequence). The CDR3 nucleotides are TGTGCCAGCAGTTTAATAGGGTTGGGCAATCAGCCCCAGCATTTT. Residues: CASSLIGLGNQPQHF.

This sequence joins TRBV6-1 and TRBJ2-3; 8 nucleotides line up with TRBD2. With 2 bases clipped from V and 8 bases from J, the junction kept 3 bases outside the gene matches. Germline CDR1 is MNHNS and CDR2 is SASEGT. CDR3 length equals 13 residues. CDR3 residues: CASSELTSVTQYF. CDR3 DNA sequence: TGTGCCAGCAGTGAACTGACTAGCGTTACGCAGTATTTT.

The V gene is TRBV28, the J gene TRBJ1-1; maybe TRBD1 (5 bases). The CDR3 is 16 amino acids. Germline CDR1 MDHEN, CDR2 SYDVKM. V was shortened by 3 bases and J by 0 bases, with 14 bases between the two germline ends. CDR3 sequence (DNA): TGTGCCAGCAGTTTGACTATTTGGGGCATGAACACTGAAGCTTTCTTT. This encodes CASSLTIWGMNTEAFF.